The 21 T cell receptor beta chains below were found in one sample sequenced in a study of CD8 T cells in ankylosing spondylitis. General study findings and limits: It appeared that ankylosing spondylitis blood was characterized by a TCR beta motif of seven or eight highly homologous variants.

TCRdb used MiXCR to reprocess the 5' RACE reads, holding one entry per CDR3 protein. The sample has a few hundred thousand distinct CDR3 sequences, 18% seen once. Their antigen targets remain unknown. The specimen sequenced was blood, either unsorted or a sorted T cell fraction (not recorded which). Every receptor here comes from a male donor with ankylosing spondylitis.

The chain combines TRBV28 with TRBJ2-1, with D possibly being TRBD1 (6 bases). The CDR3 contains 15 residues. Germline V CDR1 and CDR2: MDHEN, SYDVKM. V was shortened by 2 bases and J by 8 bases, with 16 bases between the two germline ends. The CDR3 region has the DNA TGTGCCAGCAGTTTAAATTCAGGGGCTACCGATGAGCAGTTCTTC. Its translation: CASSLNSGATDEQFF.

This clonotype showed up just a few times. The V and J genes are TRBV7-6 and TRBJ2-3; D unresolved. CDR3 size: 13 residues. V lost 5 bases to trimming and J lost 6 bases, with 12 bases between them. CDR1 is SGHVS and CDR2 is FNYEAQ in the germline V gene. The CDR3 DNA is TGTGCCAGCAGCCACAGCCTGCGGGATACGCAGTATTTT. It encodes CASSHSLRDTQYF.

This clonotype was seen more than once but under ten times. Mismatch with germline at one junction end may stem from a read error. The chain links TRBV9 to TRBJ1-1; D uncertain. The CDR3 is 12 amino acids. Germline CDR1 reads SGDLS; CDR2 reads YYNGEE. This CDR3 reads CASSGAAGPVGF. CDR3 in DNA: TGTGCCAGCAGCGGGGCAGCCGGGCCCGTGGGCTTT.

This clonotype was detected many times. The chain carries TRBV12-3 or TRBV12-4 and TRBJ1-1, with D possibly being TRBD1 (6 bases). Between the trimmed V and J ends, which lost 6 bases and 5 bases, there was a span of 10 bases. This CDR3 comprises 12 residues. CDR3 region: CASSPGQTEAFF. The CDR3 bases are TGTGCCAGCAGCCCTGGACAGACTGAAGCTTTCTTT.

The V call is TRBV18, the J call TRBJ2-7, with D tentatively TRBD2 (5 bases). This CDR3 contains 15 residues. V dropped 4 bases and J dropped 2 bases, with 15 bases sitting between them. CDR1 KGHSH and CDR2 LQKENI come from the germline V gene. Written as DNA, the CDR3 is TGTGCCAGCTCACTAGCTCCGGAGGCACCCTACGAGCAGTACTTC. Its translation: CASSLAPEAPYEQYF.

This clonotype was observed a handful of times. Written as DNA, the CDR3 is TGTGCCAGCAGACCCCGGAGCTCCTACGAGCAGTACTTC. Translated: CASRPRSSYEQYF. This sequence joins TRBV7-9 and TRBJ2-7; no reliable D call. CDR3 length equals 13 residues. Germline-derived CDR1 and CDR2 are SEHNR and FQNEAQ (reference sequence). V was cut by 6 bases and J by 0 bases, with 9 bases left in between.

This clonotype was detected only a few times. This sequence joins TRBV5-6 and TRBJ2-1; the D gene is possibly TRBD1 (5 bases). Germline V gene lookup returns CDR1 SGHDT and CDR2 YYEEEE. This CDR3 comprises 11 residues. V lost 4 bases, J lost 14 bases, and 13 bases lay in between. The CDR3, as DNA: TGTGCCAGCAGCCAGGGCAGTAAGGAGTTCTTC. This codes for CASSQGSKEFF.

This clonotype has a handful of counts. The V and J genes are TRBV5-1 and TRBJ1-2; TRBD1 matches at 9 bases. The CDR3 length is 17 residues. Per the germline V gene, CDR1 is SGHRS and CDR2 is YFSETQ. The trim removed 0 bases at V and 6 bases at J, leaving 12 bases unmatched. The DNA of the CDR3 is TGCGCCAGCAGCTTGGGGCCCCCACAGGGGGCTGGGCATGGCTACACCTTC. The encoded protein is CASSLGPPQGAGHGYTF.

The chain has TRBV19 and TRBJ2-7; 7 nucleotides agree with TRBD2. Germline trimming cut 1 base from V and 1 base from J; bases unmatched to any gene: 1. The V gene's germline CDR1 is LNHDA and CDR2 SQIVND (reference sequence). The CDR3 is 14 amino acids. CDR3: CASSIAGGSYEQYF. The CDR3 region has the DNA TGTGCCAGTAGTATAGCGGGGGGTTCCTACGAGCAGTACTTC.

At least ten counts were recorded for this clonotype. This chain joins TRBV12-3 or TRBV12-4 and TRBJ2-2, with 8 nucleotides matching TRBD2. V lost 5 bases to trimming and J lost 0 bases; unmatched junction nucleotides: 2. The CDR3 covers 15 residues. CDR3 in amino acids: CASSQLAANTGELFF. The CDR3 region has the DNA TGTGCCAGCAGTCAACTAGCGGCGAACACCGGGGAGCTGTTTTTT.

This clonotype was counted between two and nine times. The CDR3 region has the DNA TGTGCCAGCGGGGCTAGTCCGGGGGAGCAGTACTTC. This encodes CASGASPGEQYF. This chain links TRBV2 with TRBJ2-7; tentatively, D is TRBD1 or TRBD2 (5 bases each). This CDR3 has 12 residues. CDR1 is SNHLY, CDR2 FYNNEI, per germline. V was pared by 8 bases and J by 7 bases, with 15 bases between.

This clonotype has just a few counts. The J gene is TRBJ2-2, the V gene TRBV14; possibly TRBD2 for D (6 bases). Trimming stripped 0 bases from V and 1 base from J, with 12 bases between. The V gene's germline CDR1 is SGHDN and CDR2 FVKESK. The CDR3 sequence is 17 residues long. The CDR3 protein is CASSQDAGILNTGELFF. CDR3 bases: TGTGCCAGCAGCCAAGATGCGGGAATACTGAACACCGGGGAGCTGTTTTTT.

This chain's CDR3 is CASSQRQGEYEQYF. The CDR3 DNA follows: TGCGCCAGCAGCCAAAGACAGGGGGAATACGAGCAGTACTTC. The chain recombines TRBV4-1 with TRBJ2-7; 9 bases map to TRBD1. The J segment lost 4 bases and the V segment lost 2 bases, leaving 3 bases of the junction unmatched. Germline V gene sequence: CDR1 MGHRA, CDR2 YSYEKL. This CDR3 has 14 amino acids.

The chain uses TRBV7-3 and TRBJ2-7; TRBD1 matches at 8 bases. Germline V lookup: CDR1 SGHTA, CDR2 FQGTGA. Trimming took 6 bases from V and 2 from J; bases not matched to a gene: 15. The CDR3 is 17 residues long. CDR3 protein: CASRLTPRGQAPYEQYF. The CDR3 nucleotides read TGTGCCAGCAGGCTTACCCCCCGGGGACAGGCCCCCTACGAGCAGTACTTC.

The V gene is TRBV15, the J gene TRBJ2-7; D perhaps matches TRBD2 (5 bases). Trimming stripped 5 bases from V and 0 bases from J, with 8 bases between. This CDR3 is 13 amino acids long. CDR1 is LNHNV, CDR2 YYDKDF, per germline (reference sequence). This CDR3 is CATSPGSSYEQYF. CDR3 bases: TGTGCCACCAGCCCGGGGTCCTCCTACGAGCAGTACTTC.

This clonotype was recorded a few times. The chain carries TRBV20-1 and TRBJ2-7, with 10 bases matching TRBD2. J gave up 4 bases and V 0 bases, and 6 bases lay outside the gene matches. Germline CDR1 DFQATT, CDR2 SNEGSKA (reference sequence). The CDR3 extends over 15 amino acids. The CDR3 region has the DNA TGCAGTGCTAGAGATACTAGCGGGGACCTATACGAGCAGTACTTC. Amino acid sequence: CSARDTSGDLYEQYF.

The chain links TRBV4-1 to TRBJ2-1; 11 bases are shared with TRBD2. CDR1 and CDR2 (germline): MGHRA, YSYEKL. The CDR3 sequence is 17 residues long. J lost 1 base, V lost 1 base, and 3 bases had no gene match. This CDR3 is CASSQVSSGGSYNEQFF. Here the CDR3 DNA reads TGCGCCAGCAGCCAAGTCTCTAGCGGGGGGTCCTACAATGAGCAGTTCTTC.

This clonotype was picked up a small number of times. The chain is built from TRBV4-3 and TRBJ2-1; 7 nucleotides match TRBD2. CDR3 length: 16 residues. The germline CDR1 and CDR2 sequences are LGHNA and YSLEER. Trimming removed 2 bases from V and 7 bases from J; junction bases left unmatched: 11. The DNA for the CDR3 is TGCGCCAGCAGCCAATACTATGGCGGGAGAGGAAATGAGCAGTTCTTC. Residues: CASSQYYGGRGNEQFF.

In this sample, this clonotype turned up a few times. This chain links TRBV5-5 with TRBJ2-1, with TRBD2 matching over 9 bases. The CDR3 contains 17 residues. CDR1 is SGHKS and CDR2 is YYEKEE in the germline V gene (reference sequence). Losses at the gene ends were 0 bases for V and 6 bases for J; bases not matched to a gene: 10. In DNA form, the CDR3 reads TGTGCCAGCAGCTTGGCGGTAGCGGGGGAGCCAATCAATGAGCAGTTCTTC. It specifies CASSLAVAGEPINEQFF.

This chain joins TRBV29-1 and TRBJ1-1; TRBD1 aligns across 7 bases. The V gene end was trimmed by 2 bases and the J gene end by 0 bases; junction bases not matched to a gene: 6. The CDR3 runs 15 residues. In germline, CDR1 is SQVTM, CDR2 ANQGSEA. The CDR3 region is CSVENRGGLNTEAFF. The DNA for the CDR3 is TGCAGCGTTGAAAACAGGGGTGGATTGAACACTGAAGCTTTCTTT.

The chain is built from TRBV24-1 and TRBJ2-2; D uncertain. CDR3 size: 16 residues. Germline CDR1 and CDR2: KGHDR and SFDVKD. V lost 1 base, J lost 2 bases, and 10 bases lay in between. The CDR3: CATSDLGQTNTGELFF. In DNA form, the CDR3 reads TGTGCCACCAGTGATTTAGGGCAGACTAACACCGGGGAGCTGTTTTTT.